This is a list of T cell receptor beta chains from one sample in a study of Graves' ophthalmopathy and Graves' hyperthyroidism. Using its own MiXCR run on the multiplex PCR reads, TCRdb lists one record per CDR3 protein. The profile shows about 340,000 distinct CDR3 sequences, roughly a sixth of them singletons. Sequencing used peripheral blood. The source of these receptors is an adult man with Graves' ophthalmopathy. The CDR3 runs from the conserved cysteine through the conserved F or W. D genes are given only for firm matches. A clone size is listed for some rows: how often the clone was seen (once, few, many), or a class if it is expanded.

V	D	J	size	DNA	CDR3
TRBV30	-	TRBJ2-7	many	TGTGCCTGGAGTAAAACCTACGAGCAGTACTTC	CAWSKTYEQYF
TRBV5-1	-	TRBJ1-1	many	TGCGCCAGCAGCTTGGATCCAGTAAACACTGAAGCTTTCTTT	CASSLDPVNTEAFF
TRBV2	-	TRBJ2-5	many	TGTGCCAGCGGCCGAGCAGGGTTCGAGGGGACCCAGTACTTC	CASGRAGFEGTQYF
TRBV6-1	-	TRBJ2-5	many	TGTGCCAGCCTCGGGCACCCGTTGTCGACCCAGTACTTC	CASLGHPLSTQYF
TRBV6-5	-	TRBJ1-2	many	TGTGCCAGCAGTCACAGGACGCGGGGGTATGGCTACACCTTC	CASSHRTRGYGYTF
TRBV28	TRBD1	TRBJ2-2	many	TGTGCCAGCACCAAGACAGGGGGTTCGAACACCGGGGAGCTGTTTTTT	CASTKTGGSNTGELFF
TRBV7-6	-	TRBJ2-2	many	TGTGCCAGCAGCCCTGTGGAGGTCCGCAAAAAAACCTCGCAAAACACCGGGGAGCTGTTTTTT	CASSPVEVRKKTSQNTGELFF
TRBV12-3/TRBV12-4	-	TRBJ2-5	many	TGTGCCAGCAGTCCCCACAGGGACCTGTACCAAGAGACCCAGTACTTC	CASSPHRDLYQETQYF
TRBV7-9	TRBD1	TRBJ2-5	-	TGTGCCAGCAGCTTAGGACGCAGGACAGGGACAGAGACCCAGTACTTC	CASSLGRRTGTETQYF
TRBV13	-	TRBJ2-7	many	TGTGCCAGCAGTTTGACCGGGACACGGACCTACGAGCAGTACTTC	CASSLTGTRTYEQYF
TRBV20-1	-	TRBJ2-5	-	TGCAGTGCTAGACCCCTCGGAGGGCCAGGGGAGACCCAGTACTTC	CSARPLGGPGETQYF
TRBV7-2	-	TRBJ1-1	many	TGTGCCAGCAGCGAACAGGGTATTGAGGGGGTGGGGCGCGGCACTGAAGCTTTCTTT	CASSEQGIEGVGRGTEAFF
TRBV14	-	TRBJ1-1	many	TGTGCCAGCAGCCACCGCAGACTGAACACTGAAGCTTTCTTT	CASSHRRLNTEAFF
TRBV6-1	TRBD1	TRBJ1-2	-	TGTGCCAGCAGTGGGGGACAGGGCCGTGGCTATGGCTACACCTTC	CASSGGQGRGYGYTF
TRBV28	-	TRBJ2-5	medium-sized	TGTGCCAGCACACCGATAGGACTGGAACAAGAGACCCAGTACTTC	CASTPIGLEQETQYF
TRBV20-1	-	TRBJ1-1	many	TGCAGTGCTAGAGAGGGGGGGGCTGAAGCTTTCTTT	CSAREGGAEAFF
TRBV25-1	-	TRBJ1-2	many	TGTGCCAGCAGTAGGGCTGTGGGGGGCCTCTATGGCTACACCTTC	CASSRAVGGLYGYTF
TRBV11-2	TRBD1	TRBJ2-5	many	TGTGCCAGCAGCGCCACAGGGGGAGGAGAGACCCAGTACTTC	CASSATGGGETQYF
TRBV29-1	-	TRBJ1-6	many	TGCAGCGTCTCGATCGGGGTAGGAGATAATTCACCCCTCCACTTT	CSVSIGVGDNSPLHF
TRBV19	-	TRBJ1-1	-	TGTGCCAGTAGTATGACCGTGAACACTGAAGCTTTCTTT	CASSMTVNTEAFF
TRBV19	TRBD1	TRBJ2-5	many	TGTGCCAGTAGTTCCCGGACAGGGGGGGTCCTGGAGACCCAGTACTTC	CASSSRTGGVLETQYF